What follows are 20 T cell receptor beta chains derived from one specimen sequenced in a study of blood T cells in healthy people across ages (dated by TCRdb to 2013 to 2016). Library preparation was by 5' RACE. Sequenced on an Illumina HiSeq 2500. A second roughly 7 to 11 cycle PCR used a sample-barcoded 5' primer and a J-beta primer mix. TCRdb applied fastp at Q25 and MiXCR to the public reads, then kept only in-frame beta chains. CDR3 protein sequences are deduplicated, and each keeps its most common genes and DNA. Counted in this sample were around 990,000 distinct CDR3 sequences; 20% to 25% of them appeared once. Clones ranked in the top ten supply approximately 0.71% of the sample. The same data also went into a second study, on T cells of mothers and their children.

The sequencing input was blood. The source of these receptors is a girl aged 2-10 years in good health.

V is TRBV6-5 and J is TRBJ2-7; D may correspond to TRBD1 or TRBD2 (5 bases each). The CDR3 length is 14 residues. Looked up from germline, CDR1 is MNHEY and CDR2 is SVGAGI. V was cut by 6 bases and J by 2 bases, with 14 bases left in between. CDR3 nucleotide sequence: TGTGCCAGCAGGCTTCGGGACCTTACCTACGAGCAGTACTTC. Its translation: CASRLRDLTYEQYF.

This clonotype was recorded a few times. The J gene is TRBJ2-1, the V gene TRBV9; TRBD2 agrees at 7 bases. This CDR3 is built from 17 residues. V trimming: 0 bases; J trimming: 6 bases; junction bases outside the gene matches: 12. From germline, CDR1 is SGDLS and CDR2 YYNGEE. CDR3 amino acids: CASSVGRGGERLNEQFF. CDR3 sequence (DNA): TGTGCCAGCAGCGTAGGGCGGGGAGGGGAGCGTCTCAATGAGCAGTTCTTC.

The genes are TRBV9 and TRBJ2-7; 11 bases fit TRBD2. The DNA end is a closer match to TRBJ2-1, so the J assignment may be wrong. This CDR3 has 17 amino acids. Germline V gives CDR1 SGDLS, CDR2 YYNGEE. The CDR3 loop is CASSPTTLAGADNEQFF. The CDR3 DNA is TGTGCCAGCAGCCCGACCACACTAGCGGGGGCCGACAATGAGCAGTTCTTC.

This clonotype showed up just a few times. An end of the junction does not agree with germline; a read error may underlie this. The chain combines TRBV12-3 or TRBV12-4 with TRBJ2-5, with TRBD1 identical over 8 bases. The CDR3 spans 13 residues. CDR3 region: CTSSPDRAQTQYF. DNA for the CDR3: TGTACCAGCAGTCCGGACAGGGCACAGACCCAGTACTTC.

The rearrangement uses TRBV20-1 and TRBJ2-6; D gene uncertain. V was shortened by 3 bases and J by 1 base, with 7 bases between the two germline ends. The CDR3 sequence is 14 residues long. Germline lookup yields CDR1 DFQATT and CDR2 SNEGSKA (reference sequence). This chain's CDR3 is CSARVLSGANVLTF. In DNA, the CDR3 is TGCAGTGCTAGGGTCCTTTCTGGGGCCAACGTCCTGACTTTC.

The V call is TRBV6-5, the J call TRBJ2-5; TRBD2 matches 7 bases. The closer fit of TRBJ2-7 to the DNA end suggests the J call may be wrong. The V gene's germline CDR1 is MNHEY and CDR2 SVGAGI. The CDR3 runs 11 residues. The CDR3 DNA sequence: TGTGCCAGCGGACTAGGTCTCGAGCAGTACTTC. Translation gives CASGLGLEQYF.

This clonotype was counted between two and nine times. This chain joins TRBV4-3 and TRBJ1-1; D is possibly TRBD1 (5 bases). The length of the CDR3 is 18 residues. Trimming left V 3 bases short and J 1 base short, with 21 bases between. Germline lookup yields CDR1 LGHNA and CDR2 YSLEER. The CDR3 DNA reads TGCGCCAGCAGCCAGAGGGCGACAGCCGAATATCCGAACACTGAAGCTTTCTTT. Its protein product is CASSQRATAEYPNTEAFF.

The rearrangement uses TRBV7-9 and TRBJ2-1, with D possibly being TRBD2 (6 bases). Germline V gene sequence: CDR1 SEHNR, CDR2 FQNEAQ (reference sequence). V was shortened by 2 bases and J by 0 bases, with 14 bases between the two germline ends. The CDR3 runs 17 residues. The DNA for the CDR3 is TGTGCCAGCAGCTTACGAGGGTCGCGGGGCTCCTACAATGAGCAGTTCTTC. Translated: CASSLRGSRGSYNEQFF. Combining the CDR3 with reference TRBV7-9 and TRBJ2-1 gives the whole variable domain DTGVSQNPRHKITKRGQNVTFRCDPISEHNRLYWYRQTLGQGPEFLTYFQNEAQLEKSRLLSDRFSAERPKGSFSTLEIQRTEQGDSAMYLCASSLRGSRGSYNEQFFGPGTRLTVL.

J is TRBJ2-5 and V is TRBV6-1; D gene unclear. The J call may be incorrect, as the DNA end agrees better with TRBJ2-7. This CDR3 is built from 15 residues. Germline V gene sequence: CDR1 MNHNS, CDR2 SASEGT. The CDR3 reads CASSEAPTGRSEQYF. CDR3 bases: TGTGCCAGCAGTGAAGCGCCTACCGGACGGAGCGAGCAGTACTTC.

The chain joins TRBV24-1 to TRBJ1-5, with no clear D. Germline V lookup: CDR1 KGHDR, CDR2 SFDVKD. The CDR3 extends over 13 amino acids. V lost 6 bases, J lost 16 bases, and 21 bases lay in between. The CDR3 nucleotides are TGTGCCACCAGTATTTTCAGGCCGAGAAACTCCCATTTT. The encoded protein is CATSIFRPRNSHF.

CDR3: CSVEDHRGIGTIYF. DNA of the CDR3: TGCAGCGTTGAAGATCATCGGGGGATTGGAACCATATATTTT. The chain joins TRBV29-1 to TRBJ1-3; D perhaps matches TRBD1 (5 bases). Trimming shortened V by 0 bases and J by 10 bases, and 16 bases separated the two germline ends. Germline-derived CDR1 and CDR2 are SQVTM and ANQGSEA. There are 14 residues in the CDR3.

V usage is TRBV5-1 and J usage is TRBJ2-5, with unresolved D. The DNA end favors TRBJ2-7, so the J call may be wrong. Germline V gene sequence: CDR1 SGHRS, CDR2 YFSETQ. The CDR3 spans 14 residues. DNA for the CDR3: TGCGCCAGCAGCTTGGCGGAACCCGGCTACGAGCAGTACTTC. Translation: CASSLAEPGYEQYF.

The chain employs TRBV15 and TRBJ2-5, with D unresolved. CDR1 and CDR2 (germline): LNHNV, YYDKDF (reference sequence). The length of the CDR3 is 15 residues. Between the trimmed V and J ends, which lost 0 bases and 1 base, there was a span of 9 bases. The CDR3 region has the DNA TGTGCCACCAGCAGAGAAAGGGCCACCCAAGAGACCCAGTACTTC. Its translation: CATSRERATQETQYF.

The chain has TRBV12-3 or TRBV12-4 and TRBJ1-5; no definite D call. V dropped 6 bases and J dropped 3 bases, with 9 bases sitting between them. The CDR3 totals 13 residues. CDR3 coding DNA: TGTGCCAGCAGCGTTGTCCTCAATCAGCCCCAGCATTTT. It yields the protein CASSVVLNQPQHF.

The DNA of the CDR3 is TGCAGTGCTACCCCTATGGCGGGGGCCCAAGAGACCCAGTACTTC. It codes for CSATPMAGAQETQYF. V is TRBV20-1 and J is TRBJ2-5, with D maybe TRBD2 (7 bases). Germline V gene data show CDR1 as DFQATT and CDR2 as SNEGSKA (reference sequence). V lost 4 bases and J lost 1, with 16 bases in between. The CDR3 runs to 15 residues.

This clonotype occurred a few times. The rearrangement links TRBV7-3 to TRBJ2-6, with D possibly called TRBD1 or TRBD2 (5 bases each). Germline V gives CDR1 SGHTA, CDR2 FQGTGA. V gave up 7 bases and J gave up 0 bases, with 13 bases separating them. The CDR3 spans 16 residues. CDR3 bases: TGTGCCAGCACTACAGGACTGTTCTCTGGGGCCAACGTCCTGACTTTC. Translated: CASTTGLFSGANVLTF.

V gene TRBV7-3 combines with J gene TRBJ2-3; D call uncertain. The CDR3 covers 13 residues. Per the germline V gene, CDR1 is SGHTA and CDR2 is FQGTGA. V was cut by 5 bases and J by 6 bases, with 12 bases left in between. In DNA form, the CDR3 reads TGTGCCAGCAGCCGCTCGGCGTCGGATACGCAGTATTTT. It encodes CASSRSASDTQYF.

The J gene is TRBJ2-7, the V gene TRBV27; D unclear. V was shortened by 10 bases and J by 8 bases, with 24 bases between the two germline ends. The CDR3 extends over 14 amino acids. In germline, CDR1 is MNHEY, CDR2 SMNVEV (reference sequence). The CDR3 coding sequence is TGTGCCAACTCTATCCCGACAATCCTACGCCAGCAGTACTTC. Its protein product is CANSIPTILRQQYF.

The chain has TRBV28 and TRBJ2-2, with 8 bases matching TRBD1. Germline CDR1 MDHEN, CDR2 SYDVKM. The V gene end was trimmed by 5 bases and the J gene end by 6 bases; junction bases not matched to a gene: 11. The CDR3 extends over 16 amino acids. CDR3: CASSSEDRVYSGELFF. Written as DNA, the CDR3 is TGTGCCAGCAGTAGCGAGGACAGGGTATATTCCGGGGAGCTGTTTTTT.

This chain links TRBV29-1 with TRBJ2-1; no firm D call. Germline CDR1 reads SQVTM; CDR2 reads ANQGSEA. The CDR3 totals 14 residues. V lost 6 bases, J lost 5 bases, and 17 bases lay in between. The CDR3 bases are TGCAGCGTGGAGAACGAGAACAGAGACAATGAGCAGTTCTTC. This sequence encodes CSVENENRDNEQFF.